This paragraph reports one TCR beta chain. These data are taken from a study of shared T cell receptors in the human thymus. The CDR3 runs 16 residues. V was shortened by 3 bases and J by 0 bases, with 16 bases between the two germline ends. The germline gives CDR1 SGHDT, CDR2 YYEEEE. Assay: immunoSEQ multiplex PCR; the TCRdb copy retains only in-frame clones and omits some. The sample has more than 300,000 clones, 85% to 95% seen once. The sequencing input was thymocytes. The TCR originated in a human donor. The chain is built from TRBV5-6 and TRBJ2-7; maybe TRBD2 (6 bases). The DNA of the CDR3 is TGTGCCAGCAGCTCCTTGGCGGGGACCGACTCCTACGAGCAGTACTTC. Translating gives CASSSLAGTDSYEQYF.